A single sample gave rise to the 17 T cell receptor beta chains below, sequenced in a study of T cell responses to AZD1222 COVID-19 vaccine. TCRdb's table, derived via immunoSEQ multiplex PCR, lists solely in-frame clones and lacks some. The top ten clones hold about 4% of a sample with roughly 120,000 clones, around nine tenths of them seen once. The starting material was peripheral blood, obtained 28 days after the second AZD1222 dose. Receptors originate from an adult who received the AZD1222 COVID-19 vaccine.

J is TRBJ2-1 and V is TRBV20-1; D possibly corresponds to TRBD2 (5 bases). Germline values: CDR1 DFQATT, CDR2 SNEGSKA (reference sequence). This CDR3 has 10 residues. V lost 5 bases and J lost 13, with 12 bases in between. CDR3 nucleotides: TGCAGTGCTCGCGGGCTCACCCAGTTCTTC. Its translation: CSARGLTQFF.

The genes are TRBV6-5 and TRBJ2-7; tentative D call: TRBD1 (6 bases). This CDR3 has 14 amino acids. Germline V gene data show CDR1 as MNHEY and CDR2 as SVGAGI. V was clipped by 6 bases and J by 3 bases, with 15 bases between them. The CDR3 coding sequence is TGTGCCAGCAGACCCCGGGACACCCTCTACGAGCAGTACTTC. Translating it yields CASRPRDTLYEQYF.

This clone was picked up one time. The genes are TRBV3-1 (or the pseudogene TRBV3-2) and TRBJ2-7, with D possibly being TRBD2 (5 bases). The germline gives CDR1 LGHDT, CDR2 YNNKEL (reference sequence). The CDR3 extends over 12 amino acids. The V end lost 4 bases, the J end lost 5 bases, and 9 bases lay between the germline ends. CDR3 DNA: TGTGCCAGCAGCCGAGTGAGGGACGAGCAGTACTTC. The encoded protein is CASSRVRDEQYF.

The CDR3 is CASSSTRDSYNEQFF. The DNA of the CDR3 is TGTGCCAGCAGCTCTACTAGAGACTCCTACAATGAGCAGTTCTTC. J is TRBJ2-1 and V is TRBV5-6, with D perhaps TRBD2 (5 bases). Looked up from germline, CDR1 is SGHDT and CDR2 is YYEEEE. This CDR3 is built from 15 residues. The V gene lost 3 bases and the J gene lost 0 bases, with 10 bases spanning the gap.

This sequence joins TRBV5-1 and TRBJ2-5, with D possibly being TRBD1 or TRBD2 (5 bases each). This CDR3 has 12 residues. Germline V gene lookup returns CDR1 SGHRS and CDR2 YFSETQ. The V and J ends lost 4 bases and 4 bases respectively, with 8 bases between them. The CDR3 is CASSTGPETQYF. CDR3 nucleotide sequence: TGCGCCAGCAGCACGGGGCCAGAGACCCAGTACTTC. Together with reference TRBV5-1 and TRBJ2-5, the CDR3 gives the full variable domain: KAGVTQTPRYLIKTRGQQVTLSCSPISGHRSVSWYQQTPGQGLQFLFEYFSETQRNKGNFPGRFSGRQFSNSRSEMNVSTLELGDSALYLCASSTGPETQYFGPGTRLLVL.

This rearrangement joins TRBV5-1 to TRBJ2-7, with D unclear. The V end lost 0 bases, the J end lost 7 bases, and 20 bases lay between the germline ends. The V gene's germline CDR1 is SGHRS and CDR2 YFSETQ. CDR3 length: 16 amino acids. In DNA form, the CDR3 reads TGCGCCAGCAGCTTGGGTCTCGTTCGTTGGCTCTGGGAGCAGTACTTC. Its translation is CASSLGLVRWLWEQYF.

The CDR3 is CASSQDRGYSYGYTF. As DNA, the CDR3 is TGCGCCAGCAGCCAAGACAGGGGGTATTCCTATGGCTACACCTTC. The chain is built from TRBV4-3 and TRBJ1-2; TRBD1 aligns across 7 bases. The CDR3 spans 15 residues. Germline values: CDR1 LGHNA, CDR2 YSLEER. Germline trimming cut 0 bases from V and 4 bases from J; bases unmatched to any gene: 5.

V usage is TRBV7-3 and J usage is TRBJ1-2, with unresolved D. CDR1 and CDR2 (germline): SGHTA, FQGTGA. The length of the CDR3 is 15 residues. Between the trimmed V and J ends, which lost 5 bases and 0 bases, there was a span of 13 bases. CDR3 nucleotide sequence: TGTGCCAGCAGCCTCTACGCAGCGACTAACTATGGCTACACCTTC. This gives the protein CASSLYAATNYGYTF.

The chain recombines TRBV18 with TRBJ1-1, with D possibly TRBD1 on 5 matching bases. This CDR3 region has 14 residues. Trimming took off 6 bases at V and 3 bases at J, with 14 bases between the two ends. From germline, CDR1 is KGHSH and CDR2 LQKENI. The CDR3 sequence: CASSPRGQYTEAFF. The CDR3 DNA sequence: TGTGCCAGCTCGCCAAGGGGTCAGTACACTGAAGCTTTCTTT.

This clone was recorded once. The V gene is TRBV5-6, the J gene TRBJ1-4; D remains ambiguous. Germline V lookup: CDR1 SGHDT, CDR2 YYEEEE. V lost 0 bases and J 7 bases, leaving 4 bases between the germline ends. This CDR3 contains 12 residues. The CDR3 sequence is CASSLGSEKLFF. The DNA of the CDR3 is TGTGCCAGCAGCTTGGGGAGTGAAAAACTGTTTTTT.

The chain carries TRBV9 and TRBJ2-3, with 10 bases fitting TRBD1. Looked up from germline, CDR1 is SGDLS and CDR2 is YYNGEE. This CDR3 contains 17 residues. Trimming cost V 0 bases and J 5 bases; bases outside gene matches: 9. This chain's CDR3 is CASSVGGGTGVGDTQYF. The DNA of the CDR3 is TGTGCCAGCAGCGTAGGAGGAGGGACAGGGGTTGGAGATACGCAGTATTTT.

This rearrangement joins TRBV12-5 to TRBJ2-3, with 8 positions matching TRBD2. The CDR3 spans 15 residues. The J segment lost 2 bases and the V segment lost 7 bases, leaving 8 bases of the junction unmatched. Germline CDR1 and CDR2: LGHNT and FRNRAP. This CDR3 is CASENGRALTDTQYF. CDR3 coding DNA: TGTGCTAGTGAAAACGGGAGGGCCCTCACAGATACGCAGTATTTT.

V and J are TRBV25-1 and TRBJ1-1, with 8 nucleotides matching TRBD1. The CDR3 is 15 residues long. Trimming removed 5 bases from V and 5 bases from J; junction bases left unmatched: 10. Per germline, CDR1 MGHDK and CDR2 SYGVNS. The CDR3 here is CASSISTGGWTEAFF. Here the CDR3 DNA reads TGTGCCAGCAGTATTTCTACAGGGGGTTGGACTGAAGCTTTCTTT.

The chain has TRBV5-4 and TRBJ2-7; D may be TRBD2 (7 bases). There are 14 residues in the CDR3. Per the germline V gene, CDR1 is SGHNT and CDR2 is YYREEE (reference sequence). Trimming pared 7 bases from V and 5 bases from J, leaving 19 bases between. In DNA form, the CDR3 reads TGTGCCAGCGGGGGGCGGGAGCCTTCCCACGAGCAGTACTTC. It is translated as CASGGREPSHEQYF.

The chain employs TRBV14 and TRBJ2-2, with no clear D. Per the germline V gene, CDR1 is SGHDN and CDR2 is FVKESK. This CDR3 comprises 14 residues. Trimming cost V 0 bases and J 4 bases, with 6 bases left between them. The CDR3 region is CASSQDFGTGELFF. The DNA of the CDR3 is TGTGCCAGCAGCCAAGATTTCGGCACCGGGGAGCTGTTTTTT.

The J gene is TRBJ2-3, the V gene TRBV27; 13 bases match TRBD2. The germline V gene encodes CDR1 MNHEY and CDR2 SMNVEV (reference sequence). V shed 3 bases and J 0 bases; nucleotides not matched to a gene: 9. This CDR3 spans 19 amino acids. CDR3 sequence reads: CASSFARLAGGPSTDTQYF. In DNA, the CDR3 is TGTGCCAGCAGTTTCGCCAGACTAGCGGGGGGCCCTAGCACAGATACGCAGTATTTT.

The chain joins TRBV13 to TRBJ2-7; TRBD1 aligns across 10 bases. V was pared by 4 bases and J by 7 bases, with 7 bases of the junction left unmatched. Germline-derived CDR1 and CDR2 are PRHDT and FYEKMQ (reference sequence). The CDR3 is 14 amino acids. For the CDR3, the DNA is TGTGCCAGCAGCTCGACCGGGACAGGGGAAGAGCAGTACTTC. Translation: CASSSTGTGEEQYF.